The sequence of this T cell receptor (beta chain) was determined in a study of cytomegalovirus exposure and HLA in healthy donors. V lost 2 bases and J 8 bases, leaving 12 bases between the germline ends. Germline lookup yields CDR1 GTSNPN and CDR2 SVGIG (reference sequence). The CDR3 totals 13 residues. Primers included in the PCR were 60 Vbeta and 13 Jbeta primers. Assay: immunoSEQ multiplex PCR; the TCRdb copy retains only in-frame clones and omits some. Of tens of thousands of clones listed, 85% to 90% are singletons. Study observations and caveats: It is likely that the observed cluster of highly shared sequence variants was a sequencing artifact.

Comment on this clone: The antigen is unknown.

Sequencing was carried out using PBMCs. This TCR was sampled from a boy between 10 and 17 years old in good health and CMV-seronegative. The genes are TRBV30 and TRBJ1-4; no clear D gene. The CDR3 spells CAWSQATGEKLFF. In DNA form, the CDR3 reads TGTGCCTGGAGTCAGGCCACCGGCGAAAAACTGTTTTTT.